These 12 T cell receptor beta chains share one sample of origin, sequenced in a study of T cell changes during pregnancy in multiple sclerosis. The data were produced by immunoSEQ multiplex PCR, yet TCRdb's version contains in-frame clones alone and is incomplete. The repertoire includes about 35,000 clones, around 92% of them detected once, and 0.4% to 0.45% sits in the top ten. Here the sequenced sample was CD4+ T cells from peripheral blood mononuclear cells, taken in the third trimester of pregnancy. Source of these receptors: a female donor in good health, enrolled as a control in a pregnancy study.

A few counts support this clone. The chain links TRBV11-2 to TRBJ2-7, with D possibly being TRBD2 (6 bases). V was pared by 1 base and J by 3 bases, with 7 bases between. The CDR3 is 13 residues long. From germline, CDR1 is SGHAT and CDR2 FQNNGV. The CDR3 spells CASSLGRGYEQYF. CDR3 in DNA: TGTGCCAGCAGCTTAGGGAGGGGCTACGAGCAGTACTTC.

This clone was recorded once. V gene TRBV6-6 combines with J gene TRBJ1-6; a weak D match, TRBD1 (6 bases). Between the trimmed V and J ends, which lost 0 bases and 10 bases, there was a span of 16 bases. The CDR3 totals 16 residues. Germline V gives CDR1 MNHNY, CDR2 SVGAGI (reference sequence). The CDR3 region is CASSYSTAGTGSPLHF. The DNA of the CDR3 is TGTGCCAGCAGTTACTCGACGGCAGGTACAGGGTCACCCCTCCACTTT.

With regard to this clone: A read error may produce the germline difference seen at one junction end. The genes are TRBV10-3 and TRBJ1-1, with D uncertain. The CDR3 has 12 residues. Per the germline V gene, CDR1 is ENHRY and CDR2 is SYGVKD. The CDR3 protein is CAISQEGRAMDF. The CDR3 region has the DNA TGTGCCATCAGCCAGGAAGGGAGGGCCATGGATTTT.

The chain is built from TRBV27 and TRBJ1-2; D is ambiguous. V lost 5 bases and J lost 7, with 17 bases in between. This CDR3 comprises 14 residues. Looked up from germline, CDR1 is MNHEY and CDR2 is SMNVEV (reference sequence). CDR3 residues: CASSRDGMRFGYTF. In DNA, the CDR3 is TGTGCCAGCAGTCGAGATGGTATGAGATTTGGCTACACCTTC.

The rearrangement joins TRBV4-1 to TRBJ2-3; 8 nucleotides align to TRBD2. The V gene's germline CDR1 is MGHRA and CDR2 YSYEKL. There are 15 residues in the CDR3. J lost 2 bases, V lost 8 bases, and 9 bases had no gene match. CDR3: CASAAGGTITDTQYF. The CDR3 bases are TGCGCCAGCGCGGCGGGGGGTACAATCACAGATACGCAGTATTTT.

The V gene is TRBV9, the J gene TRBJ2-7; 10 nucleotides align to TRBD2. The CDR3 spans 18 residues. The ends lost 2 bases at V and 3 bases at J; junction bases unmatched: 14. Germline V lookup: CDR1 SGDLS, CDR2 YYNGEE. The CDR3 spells CASSVVAGGPPFNYEQYF. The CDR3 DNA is TGTGCCAGCAGCGTGGTAGCGGGGGGCCCACCCTTCAACTACGAGCAGTACTTC.

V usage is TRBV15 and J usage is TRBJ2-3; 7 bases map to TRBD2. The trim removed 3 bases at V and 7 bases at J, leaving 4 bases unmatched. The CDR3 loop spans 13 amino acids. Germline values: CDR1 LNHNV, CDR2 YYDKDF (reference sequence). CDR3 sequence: CATSRGGLNTQYF. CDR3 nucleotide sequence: TGTGCCACCAGCAGGGGAGGGCTGAATACGCAGTATTTT.

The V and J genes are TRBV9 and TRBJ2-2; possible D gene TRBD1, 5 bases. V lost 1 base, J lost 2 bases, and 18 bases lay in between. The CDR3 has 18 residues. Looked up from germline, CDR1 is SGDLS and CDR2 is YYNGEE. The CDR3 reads CASSVKGKGLANTGELFF. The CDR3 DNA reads TGTGCCAGCAGCGTAAAGGGGAAGGGGTTGGCAAACACCGGGGAGCTGTTTTTT.

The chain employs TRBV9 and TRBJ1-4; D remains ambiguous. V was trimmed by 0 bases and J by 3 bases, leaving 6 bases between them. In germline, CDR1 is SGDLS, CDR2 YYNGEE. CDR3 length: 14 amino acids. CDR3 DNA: TGTGCCAGCAGCGTAGGGGAGTCTAATGAAAAACTGTTTTTT. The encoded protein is CASSVGESNEKLFF.

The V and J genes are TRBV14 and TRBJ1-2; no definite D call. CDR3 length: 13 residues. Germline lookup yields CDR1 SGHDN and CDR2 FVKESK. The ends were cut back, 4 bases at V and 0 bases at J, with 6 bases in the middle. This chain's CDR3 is CASSPRANYGYTF. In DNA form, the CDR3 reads TGTGCCAGCAGCCCGCGAGCTAACTATGGCTACACCTTC.

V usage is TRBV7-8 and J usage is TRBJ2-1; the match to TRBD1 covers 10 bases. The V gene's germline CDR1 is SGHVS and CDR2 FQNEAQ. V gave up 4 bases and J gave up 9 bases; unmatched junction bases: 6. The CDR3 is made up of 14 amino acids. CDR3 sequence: CASSSDRGHSEQFF. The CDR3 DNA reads TGTGCCAGCAGCTCCGACAGGGGGCATAGTGAGCAGTTCTTC.

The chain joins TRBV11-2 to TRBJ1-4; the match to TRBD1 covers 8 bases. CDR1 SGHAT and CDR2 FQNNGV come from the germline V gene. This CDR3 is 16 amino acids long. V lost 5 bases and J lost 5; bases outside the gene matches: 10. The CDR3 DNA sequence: TGTGCCAGCAGCCTCCGCTATGGACAGGGCAATGAAAAACTGTTTTTT. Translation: CASSLRYGQGNEKLFF.